The subject of this entry is one T cell receptor beta chain. The data were obtained in a study of blood T cell repertoires in COVID-19. TCRdb's table, derived via immunoSEQ multiplex PCR, lists solely in-frame clones and lacks some. The top ten clones hold 4% to 4.5% of a sample with approximately 450,000 clones, about 89% of them seen once. Germline V CDR1 and CDR2: MNHEY, SVGAGI. V lost 6 bases, J lost 7 bases, and 8 bases stayed unmatched. The CDR3 is made up of 14 amino acids. The receptor was derived from a woman in her thirties with acute or convalescent COVID-19. Source material: peripheral blood. The chain combines TRBV6-5 with TRBJ1-4; 7 positions agree with TRBD1. This CDR3 is CASRTAGGGEKLFF. In DNA form, the CDR3 reads TGTGCCAGCAGGACCGCAGGGGGAGGTGAAAAACTGTTTTTT.